The clone carrying this TCR beta chain was counted ten times or more. Its antigen is unknown. Looked up from germline, CDR1 is LGHDT and CDR2 is YNNKEL (reference sequence). With 2 bases removed from V and 7 bases from J, the gap between germline ends came to 14 bases. CDR3 size: 14 residues. The sample is drawn from a study of T cells in Graves' hyperthyroidism and ophthalmopathy. The wider study: Peripheral blood was acquired at first diagnosis, ahead of any therapy whatsoever.

Study-level points and caveats: Progression to ophthalmopathy was predicted a median of roughly seven months early. Ophthalmopathy stood apart from stable hyperthyroidism in a 13 V-J model.

RNA transcripts were the template for amplifying TCR beta CDR3 regions. First-round RT-PCR with HTBI primers amplified the TCR CDR3 region. TCRdb processed the multiplex PCR reads anew with MiXCR; each CDR3 protein has one entry. The top ten hold approximately 60% of the sample, which has hundreds of thousands of distinct CDR3 sequences, over 15% seen once. Diagnosis relied on clinical symptoms, serum thyroxine and TRAb, thyroid ultrasound and orbital computed tomography. The source is a woman aged 55-75 years with Graves' ophthalmopathy. The sequencing input was blood. V is TRBV3-1 and J is TRBJ1-2, with D tentatively TRBD1 (5 bases). CDR3: CASSQWDAAAGYTF. The CDR3 DNA reads TGTGCCAGCAGCCAATGGGACGCGGCCGCTGGCTACACCTTC.